This T cell receptor beta chain originates from a study of CD8 T cells in ankylosing spondylitis. Regarding the study as a whole: Clones that were linked to disease were CD8+ and were relatively rare in peripheral blood. A motif of seven or eight highly homologous TCR beta variants was seen as apparently characteristic of ankylosing spondylitis blood. Disease-linked clones were reportedly significantly enriched in matched ankylosing spondylitis synovial fluid. Several of the motif variants were reported before in synovial fluid and blood from reactive arthritis.

Making the TCR beta libraries involved quantitative 5'-RACE with molecular barcodes. TCRdb reanalysed the 5' RACE reads using MiXCR and keeps one entry per CDR3 protein. The sample contains some 840,000 distinct CDR3 sequences, about 11% of which appear only once. CDR3 length: 14 residues. Per the germline V gene, CDR1 is MNHEY and CDR2 is SVGAGI. Deletions cut 0 bases from V and 11 bases from J, with 11 bases between. This clonotype was found many times. Its antigen is currently unknown. Sequencing was done on a sample of blood, either unsorted or a sorted T cell fraction (not recorded which). This receptor was identified in a male donor with ankylosing spondylitis. The V call is TRBV6-5, the J call TRBJ1-6, with D uncertain. CDR3 coding DNA: TGTGCCAGCAGTTACTCGGGCCGAGAAGCACCCCTCCACTTT. Protein sequence: CASSYSGREAPLHF.